This T cell receptor (beta chain) was sequenced during a study of T-cell reconstitution after alpha-beta-depleted transplantation in children. Unique molecular identifiers were incorporated during preparation of the TCRbeta library. TCRdb recomputed calls from the PCR reads with MiXCR, one row per CDR3 protein. The sample includes over 450,000 distinct CDR3 sequences, roughly 10% seen only once; the top ten take just over 2%. This clonotype was counted many times. Its antigen is undetermined. Study conclusions and caveats: T-cell numbers and diversity, one year after transplant, stemmed largely from T cells that were newly produced. For some patients, TCRbeta diversity was high at day 60 because of recipient T cells and thymic progenitors that survived. Reported findings indicate that, about two months after transplant, alpha-beta T cells came from several hundred expanded clones, which were derived from non-depleted graft cells.

Per the germline V gene, CDR1 is MGHDK and CDR2 is SYGVNS. CDR3 length: 12 amino acids. J was trimmed by 6 bases and V by 4 bases; bases with no gene match: 2. This TCR derives from a child under 10 years old with inherited bone marrow failure, due to receive a stem cell transplant. This chain links TRBV25-1 with TRBJ2-7; 8 nucleotides match TRBD1. The sequencing used PBMCs, collected before TCRalphabeta/CD19-depleted stem cell transplant. CDR3 protein: CASSAQGGEQYF. The CDR3 bases are TGTGCCAGCAGTGCACAGGGGGGCGAGCAGTACTTC.